The rows below give T cell receptor beta chains drawn from one sample of a study of blood T cell repertoires in COVID-19. TCRdb keeps only in-frame clones here, not all; method: immunoSEQ multiplex PCR. In the table there are approximately 170,000 clones, around 82% of which are singletons. The sequenced sample consisted of peripheral blood. The source is a man between 60 and 75 years old who had recovered from COVID-19. The CDR3 runs from the conserved cysteine through the conserved F or W. The order of the fields is CDR3 DNA, CDR3 protein, J gene, V gene, D gene, clone size. A D gene is named only where the DNA matches it firmly. Not every row has a clone size; where given, it reads once, few, many or a size class.

cdr3_nt: TGTGCCAGCAGCCTACCCCAGGGCACTGAAGCTTTCTTT
cdr3_aa: CASSLPQGTEAFF
j_call: TRBJ1-1
v_call: TRBV7-9
d_call: .
clone_size: once

cdr3_nt: TGTGCCAGCAGCTTCACGACAGGGCAAGGAAACACCATATATTTT
cdr3_aa: CASSFTTGQGNTIYF
j_call: TRBJ1-3
v_call: TRBV9
d_call: TRBD1
clone_size: .

cdr3_nt: TGTGCCAGTAGTATAGACTATCAGCCCCAGCATTTT
cdr3_aa: CASSIDYQPQHF
j_call: TRBJ1-5
v_call: TRBV19
d_call: .
clone_size: .

cdr3_nt: TGTGCCAGCAGTTCGGGGGGCCGGGGCCAAGAGACCCAGTACTTC
cdr3_aa: CASSSGGRGQETQYF
j_call: TRBJ2-5
v_call: TRBV28
d_call: .
clone_size: .

cdr3_nt: TGTGCCAGCAGCGGGAGGGAAGAGACCCAGTACTTC
cdr3_aa: CASSGREETQYF
j_call: TRBJ2-5
v_call: TRBV2
d_call: TRBD2
clone_size: once

cdr3_nt: TGTGCCAGCAGCTTGACAGGGGGGCTCAGCTCCTACGAGCAGTACTTC
cdr3_aa: CASSLTGGLSSYEQYF
j_call: TRBJ2-7
v_call: TRBV7-9
d_call: TRBD1
clone_size: .

cdr3_nt: TGCGCCAGCAGCAGTGGGACTAGCCTCTCCAATGAGCAGTTCTTC
cdr3_aa: CASSSGTSLSNEQFF
j_call: TRBJ2-1
v_call: TRBV5-1
d_call: TRBD2
clone_size: .

cdr3_nt: TGTGCCAGTAAACACGATACAGCCCAGTATGACGGGGAGCTGTTTTTT
cdr3_aa: CASKHDTAQYDGELFF
j_call: TRBJ2-2
v_call: TRBV19
d_call: .
clone_size: few

cdr3_nt: TGTGCCAGCAGCTCCAGGGGACAGGCTAATTCACCCCTCCACTTT
cdr3_aa: CASSSRGQANSPLHF
j_call: TRBJ1-6
v_call: TRBV6-5
d_call: TRBD1
clone_size: .

cdr3_nt: TGTGCCAGCAGCCCCCGGGGGGAAGACTATGGCTACACCTTC
cdr3_aa: CASSPRGEDYGYTF
j_call: TRBJ1-2
v_call: TRBV7-9
d_call: .
clone_size: .

cdr3_nt: TGTGCCAGCAGCTTAGATCGCACAAACACCTATGGCTACACCTTC
cdr3_aa: CASSLDRTNTYGYTF
j_call: TRBJ1-2
v_call: TRBV11-3
d_call: .
clone_size: .

cdr3_nt: TGTGCCAGCTCACTCGGGAGTGGGGACACCATATATTTT
cdr3_aa: CASSLGSGDTIYF
j_call: TRBJ1-3
v_call: TRBV18
d_call: .
clone_size: .

cdr3_nt: TGTGCCAGCAGCGTAGGACGGACAGGTCAACACTCTGGAAACACCATATATTTT
cdr3_aa: CASSVGRTGQHSGNTIYF
j_call: TRBJ1-3
v_call: TRBV9
d_call: TRBD1
clone_size: .

cdr3_nt: TGCAGCGTTACAGGGGGCATAGGCTATGGCTACACCTTC
cdr3_aa: CSVTGGIGYGYTF
j_call: TRBJ1-2
v_call: TRBV29-1
d_call: TRBD1
clone_size: .

cdr3_nt: TGTGCCAGCAGTCCACCGACAGGGTGGGGCACTGAAGCTTTCTTT
cdr3_aa: CASSPPTGWGTEAFF
j_call: TRBJ1-1
v_call: TRBV6-5
d_call: TRBD1
clone_size: .

cdr3_nt: TGTGCCAGCAGCCAAGACAGCGCTTATAATTCACCCCTCCACTTT
cdr3_aa: CASSQDSAYNSPLHF
j_call: TRBJ1-6
v_call: TRBV14
d_call: .
clone_size: .

cdr3_nt: TGTGCCAGCAGTGAAGCTGGACAGGCCCTAGGCTATGGCTACACCTTC
cdr3_aa: CASSEAGQALGYGYTF
j_call: TRBJ1-2
v_call: TRBV6-1
d_call: TRBD1
clone_size: .

cdr3_nt: TGTGCCAGCAGCTCCAAGCGGGGTGAGACAACTACGCAGTATTTT
cdr3_aa: CASSSKRGETTTQYF
j_call: TRBJ2-3
v_call: TRBV5-4
d_call: TRBD2
clone_size: .

cdr3_nt: TGTGCCAGCAGCGCCGACAGGCTGGGTAATGAAAAACTGTTTTTT
cdr3_aa: CASSADRLGNEKLFF
j_call: TRBJ1-4
v_call: TRBV7-2
d_call: .
clone_size: once

cdr3_nt: TGTGCCATCAGTGAGCGAGGGGGGGTTAGGGGTGAGCAGTTCTTC
cdr3_aa: CAISERGGVRGEQFF
j_call: TRBJ2-1
v_call: TRBV10-3
d_call: .
clone_size: .

cdr3_nt: TGCGCCAGCAGCTTGAGGGGGCTTACGCGCCCGAGCTCCTACGAGCAGTACTTC
cdr3_aa: CASSLRGLTRPSSYEQYF
j_call: TRBJ2-7
v_call: TRBV5-1
d_call: TRBD1
clone_size: once

cdr3_nt: TGTGCCAGCAGTGAAACCCCGGGTGGAGAGACCCAGTACTTC
cdr3_aa: CASSETPGGETQYF
j_call: TRBJ2-5
v_call: TRBV2
d_call: .
clone_size: .

cdr3_nt: TGTGCCAGCAGAGACAGTCGTTTAACTGAAAAACTGTTTTTT
cdr3_aa: CASRDSRLTEKLFF
j_call: TRBJ1-4
v_call: TRBV27
d_call: .
clone_size: .

cdr3_nt: TGTGCTAGTGGTTTGGGCAGATCCACCGGGGAGCTGTTTTTT
cdr3_aa: CASGLGRSTGELFF
j_call: TRBJ2-2
v_call: TRBV12-5
d_call: .
clone_size: .

cdr3_nt: TGTGCCAGCTCGGGGGGAGCTAACTATGGCTACACCTTC
cdr3_aa: CASSGGANYGYTF
j_call: TRBJ1-2
v_call: TRBV28
d_call: .
clone_size: .

cdr3_nt: TGTGCCAGCCTTCCTTCCCGGACAGTATCCACAGATACGCAGTATTTT
cdr3_aa: CASLPSRTVSTDTQYF
j_call: TRBJ2-3
v_call: TRBV7-8
d_call: .
clone_size: .

cdr3_nt: TGTGCCAGCAGCTTGAACAACCGGGGATACACCTTC
cdr3_aa: CASSLNNRGYTF
j_call: TRBJ1-2
v_call: TRBV5-6
d_call: .
clone_size: .

cdr3_nt: TGTGCCAGCAGCCCCGGTGGTACGCAGTATTTT
cdr3_aa: CASSPGGTQYF
j_call: TRBJ2-3
v_call: TRBV3-1/TRBV3-2
d_call: .
clone_size: .

cdr3_nt: TGTGCCAGCTCTCCCAGGCCGGGGGAAAAACTGTTTTTT
cdr3_aa: CASSPRPGEKLFF
j_call: TRBJ1-4
v_call: TRBV18
d_call: .
clone_size: .

cdr3_nt: TGTGCCAACGAAGAGGTTAGGGGGCGGCAAGAGACCCAGTACTTC
cdr3_aa: CANEEVRGRQETQYF
j_call: TRBJ2-5
v_call: TRBV2
d_call: TRBD1
clone_size: once

cdr3_nt: TGTGCCAGCAGTCCTGAGAGCTCTGGGGCCAACGTCCTGACTTTC
cdr3_aa: CASSPESSGANVLTF
j_call: TRBJ2-6
v_call: TRBV4-2
d_call: .
clone_size: .

cdr3_nt: TGTGCCAGCAGCCCCGAGGGACAGGGGACCACTGAAGCTTTCTTT
cdr3_aa: CASSPEGQGTTEAFF
j_call: TRBJ1-1
v_call: TRBV9
d_call: TRBD1
clone_size: .

cdr3_nt: TGTGCCAGCAGCCCCCCCACAGGGGCAGATGGCTACACCTTC
cdr3_aa: CASSPPTGADGYTF
j_call: TRBJ1-2
v_call: TRBV28
d_call: TRBD1
clone_size: once

cdr3_nt: TGTGCCATCAGTGAGACTAATAATGCGGGTAGGAACGAGCAGTACTTC
cdr3_aa: CAISETNNAGRNEQYF
j_call: TRBJ2-7
v_call: TRBV10-3
d_call: .
clone_size: .

cdr3_nt: TGTGCCAGCAGCTTAGCCCGACAGGGGGAGGTCCACGAGCAGTACTTC
cdr3_aa: CASSLARQGEVHEQYF
j_call: TRBJ2-7
v_call: TRBV13
d_call: TRBD1
clone_size: once

cdr3_nt: TGTGCCAGTAGTATACCGGTCTCCGGGGGCTACACCTTC
cdr3_aa: CASSIPVSGGYTF
j_call: TRBJ1-2
v_call: TRBV19
d_call: .
clone_size: .

cdr3_nt: TGTGCCAGCAGTGGGGCTGGGGGCACCTCACCCCTCCACTTT
cdr3_aa: CASSGAGGTSPLHF
j_call: TRBJ1-6
v_call: TRBV2
d_call: .
clone_size: few

cdr3_nt: TGTGCCAGCAGCCTAGGGGGCGCCGGGGGAAATGGCTACACCTTC
cdr3_aa: CASSLGGAGGNGYTF
j_call: TRBJ1-2
v_call: TRBV6-5
d_call: TRBD1
clone_size: .

cdr3_nt: TGTGCCAGCAGCCTAGAGGCCGGGGGCTACACCTTC
cdr3_aa: CASSLEAGGYTF
j_call: TRBJ1-2
v_call: TRBV12-3/TRBV12-4
d_call: .
clone_size: .

cdr3_nt: TGTGCCAGCAGCGGGGGGCAACAAGAGACCCAGTACTTC
cdr3_aa: CASSGGQQETQYF
j_call: TRBJ2-5
v_call: TRBV6-6
d_call: .
clone_size: .

cdr3_nt: TGTGCCATCAGTGAGCGCAGTCGGGGGAGTGACAATCAGCCCCAGCATTTT
cdr3_aa: CAISERSRGSDNQPQHF
j_call: TRBJ1-5
v_call: TRBV10-3
d_call: .
clone_size: .

cdr3_nt: TGCGCCAGCAGTTTTACCCCGGGACAGGGGTACGAGCAGTACTTC
cdr3_aa: CASSFTPGQGYEQYF
j_call: TRBJ2-7
v_call: TRBV5-1
d_call: TRBD1
clone_size: .

cdr3_nt: TGTGCCAGCAGTGACTCTAGCGGGGGGGCAGATACGCAGTATTTT
cdr3_aa: CASSDSSGGADTQYF
j_call: TRBJ2-3
v_call: TRBV6-4
d_call: TRBD2
clone_size: .

cdr3_nt: TGTGCCAGCAGACCCAACAGAGTTGAAAAACTGTTTTTT
cdr3_aa: CASRPNRVEKLFF
j_call: TRBJ1-4
v_call: TRBV5-6
d_call: .
clone_size: few

cdr3_nt: TGTGCCAGCAGCTCCGGGAGGGGAGACACTGAAGCTTTCTTT
cdr3_aa: CASSSGRGDTEAFF
j_call: TRBJ1-1
v_call: TRBV7-8
d_call: .
clone_size: .

cdr3_nt: TGTGCCAGCAGCTTTAGGGCTTCCGAGGGTAGCAATCAGCCCCAGCATTTT
cdr3_aa: CASSFRASEGSNQPQHF
j_call: TRBJ1-5
v_call: TRBV5-4
d_call: .
clone_size: .

cdr3_nt: TGCAGTGCTAAGATTACGGATGGCTACACCTTC
cdr3_aa: CSAKITDGYTF
j_call: TRBJ1-2
v_call: TRBV20-1
d_call: .
clone_size: .

cdr3_nt: TGTGCCGTGCGGCGGGCCAGCGGCACAGATACGCAGTATTTT
cdr3_aa: CAVRRASGTDTQYF
j_call: TRBJ2-3
v_call: TRBV30
d_call: .
clone_size: .

cdr3_nt: TGTGCCATCAGTGAGTCGGCGGATACCGGGGAGCTGTTTTTT
cdr3_aa: CAISESADTGELFF
j_call: TRBJ2-2
v_call: TRBV10-3
d_call: .
clone_size: .

cdr3_nt: TGTGCCAGCAGCTCTGCCTTTACTAGCGGGGCTAGCACAGATACGCAGTATTTT
cdr3_aa: CASSSAFTSGASTDTQYF
j_call: TRBJ2-3
v_call: TRBV7-8
d_call: TRBD2
clone_size: .